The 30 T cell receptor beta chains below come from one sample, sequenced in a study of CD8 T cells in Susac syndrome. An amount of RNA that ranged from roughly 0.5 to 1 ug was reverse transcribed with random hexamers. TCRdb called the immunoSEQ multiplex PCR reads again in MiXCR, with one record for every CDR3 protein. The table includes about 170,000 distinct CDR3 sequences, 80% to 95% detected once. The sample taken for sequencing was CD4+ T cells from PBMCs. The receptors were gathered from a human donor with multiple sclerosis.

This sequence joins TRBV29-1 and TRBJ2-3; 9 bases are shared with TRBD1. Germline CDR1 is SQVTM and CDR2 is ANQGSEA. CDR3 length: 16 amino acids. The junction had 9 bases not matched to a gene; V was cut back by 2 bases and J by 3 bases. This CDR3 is CSVESRTGANTDTQYF. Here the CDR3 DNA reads TGCAGCGTTGAATCTCGGACAGGGGCCAATACAGATACGCAGTATTTT.

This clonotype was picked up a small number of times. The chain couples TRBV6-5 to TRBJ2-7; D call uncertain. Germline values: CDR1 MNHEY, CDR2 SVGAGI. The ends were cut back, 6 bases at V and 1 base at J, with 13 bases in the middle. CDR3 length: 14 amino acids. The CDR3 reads CASSLLTPSYEQYF. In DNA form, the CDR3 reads TGTGCCAGCAGCTTACTGACTCCTTCCTACGAGCAGTACTTC.

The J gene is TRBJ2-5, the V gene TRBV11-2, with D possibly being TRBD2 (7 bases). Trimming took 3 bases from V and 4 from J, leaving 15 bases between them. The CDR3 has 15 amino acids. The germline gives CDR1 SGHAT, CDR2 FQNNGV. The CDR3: CASSFREGGGETQYF. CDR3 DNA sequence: TGTGCCAGCAGCTTCCGAGAGGGGGGGGGAGAGACCCAGTACTTC.

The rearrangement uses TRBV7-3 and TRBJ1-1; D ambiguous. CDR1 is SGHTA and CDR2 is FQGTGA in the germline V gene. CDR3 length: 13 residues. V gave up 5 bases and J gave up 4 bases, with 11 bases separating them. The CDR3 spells CASSRQLGTEAFF. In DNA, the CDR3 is TGTGCCAGCAGCCGGCAGTTGGGCACTGAAGCTTTCTTT.

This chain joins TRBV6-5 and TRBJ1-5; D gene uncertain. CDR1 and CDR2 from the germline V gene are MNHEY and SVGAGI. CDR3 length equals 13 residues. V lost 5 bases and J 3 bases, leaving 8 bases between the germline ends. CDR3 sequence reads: CASSPTSNQPQHF. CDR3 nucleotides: TGTGCCAGCAGTCCGACCTCCAATCAGCCCCAGCATTTT.

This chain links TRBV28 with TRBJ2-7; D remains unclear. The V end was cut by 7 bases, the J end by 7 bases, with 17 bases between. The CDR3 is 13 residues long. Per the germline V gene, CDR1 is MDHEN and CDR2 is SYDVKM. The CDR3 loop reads CASTPSPPDEQYF. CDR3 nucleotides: TGTGCCAGCACCCCCAGCCCACCTGATGAGCAGTACTTC.

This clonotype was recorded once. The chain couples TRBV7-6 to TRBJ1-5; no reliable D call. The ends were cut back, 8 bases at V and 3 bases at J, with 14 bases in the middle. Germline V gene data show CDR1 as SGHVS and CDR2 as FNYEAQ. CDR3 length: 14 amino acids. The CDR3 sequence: CASPVGGINQPQHF. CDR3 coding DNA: TGTGCCAGCCCGGTGGGCGGGATCAATCAGCCCCAGCATTTT.

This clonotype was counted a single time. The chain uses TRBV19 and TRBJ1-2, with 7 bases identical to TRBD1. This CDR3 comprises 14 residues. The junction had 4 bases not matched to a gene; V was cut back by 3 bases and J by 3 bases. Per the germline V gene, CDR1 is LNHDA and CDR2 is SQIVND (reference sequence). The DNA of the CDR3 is TGTGCCAGTAGTATTCCGGGACAGCACTATGGCTACACCTTC. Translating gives CASSIPGQHYGYTF.

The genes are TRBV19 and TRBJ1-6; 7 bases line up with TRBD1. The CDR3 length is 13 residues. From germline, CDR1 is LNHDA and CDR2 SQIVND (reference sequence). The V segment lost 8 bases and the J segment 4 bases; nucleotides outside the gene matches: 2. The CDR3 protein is CASGTEYNSPLHF. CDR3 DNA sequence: TGTGCCAGTGGGACAGAGTATAATTCACCCCTCCACTTT.

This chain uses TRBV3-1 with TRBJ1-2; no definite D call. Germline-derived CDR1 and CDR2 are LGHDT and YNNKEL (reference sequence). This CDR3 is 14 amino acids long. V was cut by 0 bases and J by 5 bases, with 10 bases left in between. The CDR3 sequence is CASSQDLGLYGYTF. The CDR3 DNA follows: TGTGCCAGCAGCCAAGATCTAGGTCTATATGGCTACACCTTC.

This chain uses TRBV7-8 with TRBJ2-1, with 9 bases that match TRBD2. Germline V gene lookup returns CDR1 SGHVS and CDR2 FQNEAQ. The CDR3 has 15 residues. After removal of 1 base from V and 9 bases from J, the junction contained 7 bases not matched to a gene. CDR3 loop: CASSLVGTSHVEQFF. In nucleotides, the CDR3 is TGTGCCAGCAGCTTAGTAGGGACTAGCCACGTTGAGCAGTTCTTC.

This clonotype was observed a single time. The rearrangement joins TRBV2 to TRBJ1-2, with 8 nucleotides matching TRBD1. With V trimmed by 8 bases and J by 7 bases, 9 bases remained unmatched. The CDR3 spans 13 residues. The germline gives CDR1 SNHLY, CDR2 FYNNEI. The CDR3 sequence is CASPIGQGGGYTF. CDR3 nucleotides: TGTGCCAGCCCAATCGGACAGGGAGGTGGCTACACCTTC.

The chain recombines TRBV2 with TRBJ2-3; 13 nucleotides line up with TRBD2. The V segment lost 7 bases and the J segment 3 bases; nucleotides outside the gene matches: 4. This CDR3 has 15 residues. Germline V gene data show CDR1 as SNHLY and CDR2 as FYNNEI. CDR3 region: CASNMGLAGTDTQYF. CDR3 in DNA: TGTGCCAGCAATATGGGACTAGCGGGAACAGATACGCAGTATTTT.

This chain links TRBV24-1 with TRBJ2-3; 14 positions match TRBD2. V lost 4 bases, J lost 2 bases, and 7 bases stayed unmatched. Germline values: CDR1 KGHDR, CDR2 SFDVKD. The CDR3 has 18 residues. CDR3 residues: CATSDPGLAGGPTDTQYF. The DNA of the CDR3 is TGTGCCACCAGTGACCCTGGACTAGCGGGAGGACCCACAGATACGCAGTATTTT.

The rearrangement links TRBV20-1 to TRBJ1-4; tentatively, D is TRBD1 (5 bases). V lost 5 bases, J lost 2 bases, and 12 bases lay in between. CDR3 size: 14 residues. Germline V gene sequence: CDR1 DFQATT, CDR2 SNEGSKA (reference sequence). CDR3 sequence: CSAPQGATNEKLFF. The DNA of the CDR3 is TGCAGTGCTCCCCAGGGAGCCACTAATGAAAAACTGTTTTTT.

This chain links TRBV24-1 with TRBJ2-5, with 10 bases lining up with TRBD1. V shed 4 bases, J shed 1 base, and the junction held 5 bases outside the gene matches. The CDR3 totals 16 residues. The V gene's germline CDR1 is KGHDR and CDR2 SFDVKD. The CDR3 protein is CATSEGGQGFQETQYF. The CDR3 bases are TGTGCCACCAGTGAGGGGGGACAGGGGTTCCAAGAGACCCAGTACTTC.

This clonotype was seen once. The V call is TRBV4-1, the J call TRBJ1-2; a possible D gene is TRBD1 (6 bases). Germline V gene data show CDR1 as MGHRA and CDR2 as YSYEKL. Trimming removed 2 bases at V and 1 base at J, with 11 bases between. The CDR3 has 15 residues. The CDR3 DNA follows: TGCGCCAGCAGCCAACAGGACAGTATTAACTATGGCTACACCTTC. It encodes CASSQQDSINYGYTF.

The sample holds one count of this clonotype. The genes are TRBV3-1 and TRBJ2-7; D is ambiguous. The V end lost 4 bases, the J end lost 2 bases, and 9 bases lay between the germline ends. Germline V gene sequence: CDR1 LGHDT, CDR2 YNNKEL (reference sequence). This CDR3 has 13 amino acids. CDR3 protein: CASSPRLTYEQYF. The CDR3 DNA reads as TGTGCCAGCAGCCCCCGCCTTACCTACGAGCAGTACTTC.

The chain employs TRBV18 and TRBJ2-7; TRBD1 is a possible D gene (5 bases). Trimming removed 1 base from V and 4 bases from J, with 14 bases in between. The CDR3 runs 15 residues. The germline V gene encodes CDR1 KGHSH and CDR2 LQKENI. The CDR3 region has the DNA TGTGCCAGCTCACCACGGCCCCAGCCAGGGTACGAGCAGTACTTC. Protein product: CASSPRPQPGYEQYF.

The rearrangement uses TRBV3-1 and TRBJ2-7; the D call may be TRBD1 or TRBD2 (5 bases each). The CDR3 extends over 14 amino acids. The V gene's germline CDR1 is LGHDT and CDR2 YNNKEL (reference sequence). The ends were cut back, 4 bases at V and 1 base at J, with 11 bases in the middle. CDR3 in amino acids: CASSPLEGSYEQYF. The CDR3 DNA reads TGTGCCAGCAGCCCCCTTGAGGGGTCCTACGAGCAGTACTTC.

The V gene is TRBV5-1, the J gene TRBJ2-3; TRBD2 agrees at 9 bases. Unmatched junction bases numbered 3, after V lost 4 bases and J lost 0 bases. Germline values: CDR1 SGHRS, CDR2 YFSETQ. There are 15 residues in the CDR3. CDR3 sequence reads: CASSLSGRSTDTQYF. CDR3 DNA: TGCGCCAGCAGCCTTAGCGGGAGAAGCACAGATACGCAGTATTTT.

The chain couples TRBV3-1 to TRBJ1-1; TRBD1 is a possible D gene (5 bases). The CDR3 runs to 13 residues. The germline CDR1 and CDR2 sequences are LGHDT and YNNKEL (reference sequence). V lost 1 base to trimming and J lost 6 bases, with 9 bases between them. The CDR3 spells CASSQVGVAEAFF. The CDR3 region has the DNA TGTGCCAGCAGCCAAGTAGGGGTGGCTGAAGCTTTCTTT.

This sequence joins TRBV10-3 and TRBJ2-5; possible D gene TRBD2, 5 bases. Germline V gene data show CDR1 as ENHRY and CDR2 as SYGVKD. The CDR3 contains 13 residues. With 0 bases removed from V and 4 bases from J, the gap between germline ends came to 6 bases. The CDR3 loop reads CAISESGGETQYF. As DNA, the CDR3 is TGTGCCATCAGTGAGTCCGGAGGAGAGACCCAGTACTTC.

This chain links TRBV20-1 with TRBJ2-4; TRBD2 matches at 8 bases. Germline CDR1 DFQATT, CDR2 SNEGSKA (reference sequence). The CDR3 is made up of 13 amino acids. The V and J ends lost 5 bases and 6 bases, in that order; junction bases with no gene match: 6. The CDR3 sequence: CSALNGGVNIQYF. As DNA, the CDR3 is TGCAGTGCTCTCAACGGGGGGGTAAACATTCAGTACTTC.

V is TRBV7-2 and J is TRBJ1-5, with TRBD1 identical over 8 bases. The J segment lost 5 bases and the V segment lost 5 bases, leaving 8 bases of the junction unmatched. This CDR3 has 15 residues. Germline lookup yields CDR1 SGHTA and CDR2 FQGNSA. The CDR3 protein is CASSAGQGIYQPQHF. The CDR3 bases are TGTGCCAGCAGCGCCGGACAGGGCATTTATCAGCCCCAGCATTTT. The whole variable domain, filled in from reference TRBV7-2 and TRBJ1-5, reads GAGVSQSPSNKVTEKGKDVELRCDPISGHTALYWYRQSLGQGLEFLIYFQGNSAPDKSGLPSDRFSAERTGGSVSTLTIQRTQQEDSAVYLCASSAGQGIYQPQHFGDGTRLSIL.

CDR3 protein: CASSQDPTLSSGVSYEQYF. The CDR3 coding sequence is TGCGCCAGCAGCCAAGATCCGACCCTTTCTAGCGGGGTATCCTACGAGCAGTACTTC. The chain has TRBV4-1 and TRBJ2-7; 9 bases are shared with TRBD2. In germline, CDR1 is MGHRA, CDR2 YSYEKL. V shed 0 bases and J 1 base; nucleotides not matched to a gene: 13. The CDR3 extends over 19 amino acids.

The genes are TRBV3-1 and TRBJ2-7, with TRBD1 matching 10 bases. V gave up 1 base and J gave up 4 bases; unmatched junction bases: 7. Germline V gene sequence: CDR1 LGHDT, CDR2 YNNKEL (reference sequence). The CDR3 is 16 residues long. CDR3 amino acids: CASSQAPGQGIYEQYF. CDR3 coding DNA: TGTGCCAGCAGCCAAGCCCCGGGACAGGGGATTTACGAGCAGTACTTC.

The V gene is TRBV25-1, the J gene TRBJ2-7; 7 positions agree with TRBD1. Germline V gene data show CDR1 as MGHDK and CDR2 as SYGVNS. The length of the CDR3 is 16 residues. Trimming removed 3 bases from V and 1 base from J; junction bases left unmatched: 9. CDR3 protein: CASSEAGGSRSYEQYF. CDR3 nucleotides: TGTGCCAGCAGTGAGGCAGGGGGAAGCAGGTCCTACGAGCAGTACTTC.

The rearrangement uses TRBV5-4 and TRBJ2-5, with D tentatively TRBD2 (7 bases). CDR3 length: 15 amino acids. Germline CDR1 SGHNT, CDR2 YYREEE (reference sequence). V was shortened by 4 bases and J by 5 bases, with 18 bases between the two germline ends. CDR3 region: CASSTSRGAPETQYF. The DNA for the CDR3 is TGTGCCAGCAGCACCTCCCGGGGGGCCCCGGAGACCCAGTACTTC.

This chain's CDR3 is CARIPFGISWYEQYF. CDR3 in DNA: TGTGCCAGAATCCCTTTTGGGATCTCCTGGTACGAGCAGTACTTC. This chain connects TRBV7-9 to TRBJ2-7; D unresolved. Looked up from germline, CDR1 is SEHNR and CDR2 is FQNEAQ (reference sequence). The CDR3 runs 15 residues. Trimming left V 9 bases short and J 4 bases short, with 22 bases between.